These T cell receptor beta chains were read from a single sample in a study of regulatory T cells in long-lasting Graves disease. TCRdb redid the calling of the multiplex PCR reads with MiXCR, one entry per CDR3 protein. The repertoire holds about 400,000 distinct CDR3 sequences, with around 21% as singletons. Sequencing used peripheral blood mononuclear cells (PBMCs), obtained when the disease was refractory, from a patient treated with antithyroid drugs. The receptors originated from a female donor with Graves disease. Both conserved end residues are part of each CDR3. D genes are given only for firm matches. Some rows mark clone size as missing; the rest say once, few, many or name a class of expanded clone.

DNA: TGTGCCAGCAGTCCTCCAATTCTAGACAGGGGCAATCAGCCCCAGCATTTT
CDR3: CASSPPILDRGNQPQHF
D: TRBD1
V: TRBV6-1
size: many
J: TRBJ1-5

DNA: TGCGCCAGCAGCATGTTAGCGGGCGGCCAAGAGACCCAGTACTTC
CDR3: CASSMLAGGQETQYF
D: TRBD2
V: TRBV5-1
size: few
J: TRBJ2-5

DNA: TGTGCCAGCAGTCCAGGGAGTGAGCAGTTCTTC
CDR3: CASSPGSEQFF
D: .
V: TRBV25-1
size: .
J: TRBJ2-1

DNA: TGTGCCAGCAGCCAAATGAGCTCGGGAGAGCAGTACTTC
CDR3: CASSQMSSGEQYF
D: .
V: TRBV3-1
size: many
J: TRBJ2-7

DNA: TGTGCCAGCGACCTGATGGCCTATAATTCACCCCTCCACTTT
CDR3: CASDLMAYNSPLHF
D: .
V: TRBV2
size: .
J: TRBJ1-6

DNA: TGTGCCAGCAGCTTAGTGGGGTCAGGGGCAGGTCGCACTGAAGCTTTCTTT
CDR3: CASSLVGSGAGRTEAFF
D: .
V: TRBV11-2
size: many
J: TRBJ1-1

DNA: TGCAGTGCTAGAGCGCCGGCCGGGACCCAAGCCCTTGGGACTGAAGCTTTCTTT
CDR3: CSARAPAGTQALGTEAFF
D: .
V: TRBV20-1
size: .
J: TRBJ1-1

DNA: TGCGCCAGCAGTGAATATTCGGGAGGGAACACTGAAGCTTTCTTT
CDR3: CASSEYSGGNTEAFF
D: .
V: TRBV10-2
size: few
J: TRBJ1-1

DNA: TGTGCCAGCAGCCCTCAGGGGCGTTTGGACTATGGCTACACCTTC
CDR3: CASSPQGRLDYGYTF
D: .
V: TRBV13
size: .
J: TRBJ1-2

DNA: TGCAGTGCTAGAGAGCCTTCAATGAACACTGAAGCTTTCTTT
CDR3: CSAREPSMNTEAFF
D: .
V: TRBV20-1
size: .
J: TRBJ1-1

DNA: TGTGCCAGCAGCTTCACCGGGACAGGGGTTTACGAGCAGTACTTC
CDR3: CASSFTGTGVYEQYF
D: TRBD1
V: TRBV7-9
size: few
J: TRBJ2-7

DNA: TGTGCCTGGAGGGACCGCGAAAAAGGAAACACCATATATTTT
CDR3: CAWRDREKGNTIYF
D: .
V: TRBV30
size: few
J: TRBJ1-3

DNA: TGTGCCAGCAGCCCTCCGGGACGACTGGAGGAGCAGTACTTC
CDR3: CASSPPGRLEEQYF
D: .
V: TRBV11-3
size: .
J: TRBJ2-7

DNA: TGCAGTGCTAGAGATGTGCCTTTGGCGGGAGTGGACGAGCAGTACTTC
CDR3: CSARDVPLAGVDEQYF
D: TRBD2
V: TRBV20-1
size: .
J: TRBJ2-7

DNA: TGTGCCAGCTCGGCATCTGGACTAGCATCCGAGACCCAGTACTTC
CDR3: CASSASGLASETQYF
D: TRBD2
V: TRBV6-1
size: many
J: TRBJ2-5

DNA: TGCGCCAGCAGCTCTCTTCCGGGACAGCCTGAGCAGTACTTC
CDR3: CASSSLPGQPEQYF
D: TRBD1
V: TRBV5-1
size: .
J: TRBJ2-7

DNA: TGTGCCATCAGTGAGACGAAGGATTTAAGAGAGACCCAGTACTTC
CDR3: CAISETKDLRETQYF
D: .
V: TRBV10-3
size: few
J: TRBJ2-5

DNA: TGTGCCAGCGGAGGGGCGCTCACTGAAGCTTTCTTT
CDR3: CASGGALTEAFF
D: .
V: TRBV28
size: many
J: TRBJ1-1

DNA: TGCAGCGTTGGGCATAAGGGTTTAATGGACGAGCAGTACTTC
CDR3: CSVGHKGLMDEQYF
D: .
V: TRBV29-1
size: few
J: TRBJ2-7

DNA: TGTGCCATCAGGAGACTAGGCGAAGAGACCCAGTACTTC
CDR3: CAIRRLGEETQYF
D: .
V: TRBV6-1
size: .
J: TRBJ2-5

DNA: TGTGCCAGCTCACCACCGGAAGAGGCTCCCGGACAGGGTGAAGAGACCCAGTACTTC
CDR3: CASSPPEEAPGQGEETQYF
D: TRBD1
V: TRBV18
size: few
J: TRBJ2-5

DNA: TGCAGTGCTAGACCGACCGGGACAGATAAACCTAACACCGGGGAGCTGTTTTTT
CDR3: CSARPTGTDKPNTGELFF
D: TRBD1
V: TRBV20-1
size: .
J: TRBJ2-2

DNA: TGTGCCAGCAGCGCCTCTTCGGGCCCGGAGCCCCAGCATTTT
CDR3: CASSASSGPEPQHF
D: .
V: TRBV9
size: few
J: TRBJ1-5

DNA: TGTGCCAGCAGCTCTGGGACCTTTGCGGACGAGCAGTACTTC
CDR3: CASSSGTFADEQYF
D: .
V: TRBV7-6
size: few
J: TRBJ2-7

DNA: TGTGCCAGCAGTGAGAGATCTTCTACCGGGGAGCTGTTTTTT
CDR3: CASSERSSTGELFF
D: .
V: TRBV2
size: many
J: TRBJ2-2

DNA: TGCAGTGCTAGCAGTCCTAGCGGGGCCTACGAGCAGTACTTC
CDR3: CSASSPSGAYEQYF
D: TRBD2
V: TRBV20-1
size: few
J: TRBJ2-7

DNA: TGTGCCAGCAGTGCGGGAGGGGGGTACAATGAGCAGTACTTC
CDR3: CASSAGGGYNEQYF
D: TRBD2
V: TRBV2
size: .
J: TRBJ2-7

DNA: TGTGCCAGCAGTCCCGGGACAGCTTTCCACAACGAGCAGTACTTC
CDR3: CASSPGTAFHNEQYF
D: TRBD1
V: TRBV6-1
size: many
J: TRBJ2-7

DNA: TGCAGTGCTTGGGGACTCAGCTACGAGCAGTACTTC
CDR3: CSAWGLSYEQYF
D: .
V: TRBV20-1
size: many
J: TRBJ2-7

DNA: TGCGCCAGCAGCTTGGAAGCATTTGATGAGCAGTTCTTC
CDR3: CASSLEAFDEQFF
D: .
V: TRBV5-1
size: .
J: TRBJ2-1

DNA: TGTGCCAGCAGTTTTACAGGGAACACTGAAGCTTTCTTT
CDR3: CASSFTGNTEAFF
D: .
V: TRBV6-5
size: many
J: TRBJ1-1

DNA: TGTGCCTGGCATTTACCAGGGGGAAGGGCTTTCTTT
CDR3: CAWHLPGGRAFF
D: TRBD1
V: TRBV30
size: few
J: TRBJ1-1

DNA: TGTGCCGTCAAGGCATTCGGAATGGGACAGAAGAACACCGGGGAGCTGTTTTTT
CDR3: CAVKAFGMGQKNTGELFF
D: TRBD1
V: TRBV15
size: many
J: TRBJ2-2

DNA: TGTGCCAGCAGAGGCGGTAACAGGTTTTCCGAGCAGTACTTC
CDR3: CASRGGNRFSEQYF
D: .
V: TRBV7-2
size: few
J: TRBJ2-7

DNA: TGCGCCAGCAGCCAATCGAGAGGGGCGATAGAGAACATTCAGTACTTC
CDR3: CASSQSRGAIENIQYF
D: .
V: TRBV4-1
size: once
J: TRBJ2-4

DNA: TGCAGCGTCCTAGCGGGAGGCCAACAGTACGAGCAGTACTTC
CDR3: CSVLAGGQQYEQYF
D: TRBD2
V: TRBV29-1
size: .
J: TRBJ2-7

DNA: TGTGCCAGCAGTTTGATGAATGGCAAGCAGTACTTC
CDR3: CASSLMNGKQYF
D: .
V: TRBV12-3/TRBV12-4
size: .
J: TRBJ2-7

DNA: TGCGCCAGCAGTGAGTCTGGGGTCACCGGGGAGCTGTTTTTT
CDR3: CASSESGVTGELFF
D: .
V: TRBV10-1
size: few
J: TRBJ2-2

DNA: TGCAGCGTTGGACAGGGGAGGCACGAGCAGTACTTC
CDR3: CSVGQGRHEQYF
D: TRBD1
V: TRBV29-1
size: .
J: TRBJ2-7

DNA: TGTGCCAGCAGCTTAGAAGGTTTGCTAGCGGGAGACCACGAGCAGTACTTC
CDR3: CASSLEGLLAGDHEQYF
D: TRBD2
V: TRBV7-9
size: .
J: TRBJ2-7